A single T cell receptor (beta chain) is shown here with its context. The antigen is unknown. The germline V gene has CDR1 SGHDN and CDR2 FVKESK. This CDR3 has 17 residues. Trimming removed 3 bases from V and 4 bases from J; junction bases left unmatched: 9. The authors incorporated unique molecular identifiers into the TCR beta cDNA libraries. Some 500,000 cDNA molecules were obtained from 1 to 10 million T cells. TCRdb analysed the PCR reads with MiXCR anew, one entry per CDR3 protein. Among roughly 400,000 distinct CDR3 sequences, about 40% were seen once, and the ten largest hold 7.5% to 8.5%. This sample is part of a study of post-analysis software for immune sequencing data. As for the study in general: The disease courses covered relapsing-remitting, secondary progressive and progressive-relapsing multiple sclerosis.

Broader study findings: By F measure, samples from a shared preparation batch strongly co-clustered. Higher frequency in patients than in controls was seen for roughly 5 TRBV segments, with TRBV5-6, TRBV5-1 and TRBV20-1 among them. Among multiple sclerosis patients, normalized Chao1 diversity was significantly below that of controls.

The V and J genes are TRBV14 and TRBJ1-6; 7 bases agree with TRBD1. The clonotype originates from a girl aged 2 to 9 with multiple sclerosis. Material for sequencing was blood. The CDR3 region is CASSQTGTNGYNSPLHF. The CDR3 nucleotides read TGTGCCAGCAGCCAGACAGGGACCAACGGATATAATTCACCCCTCCACTTT. Filled out from reference TRBV14 and TRBJ1-6, the complete variable domain reads EAGVTQFPSHSVIEKGQTVTLRCDPISGHDNLYWYRRVMGKEIKFLLHFVKESKQDESGMPNNRFLAERTGGTYSTLKVQPAELEDSGVYFCASSQTGTNGYNSPLHFGNGTRLTVT.